Presented here are 32 T cell receptor beta chains from one specimen sequenced in a study of blood T cell repertoires in COVID-19. Here immunoSEQ multiplex PCR was the method, and the copy in TCRdb shows in-frame clones only, minus some. The sample records some 75,000 clones, approximately 84% being singletons. The sequenced material came from peripheral blood. Receptors originate from a man in his forties or fifties with COVID-19, enrolled during active disease.

This chain joins TRBV6-1 and TRBJ1-5; a weak D match, TRBD1 (5 bases). The length of the CDR3 is 16 residues. Trimming stripped 4 bases from V and 5 bases from J, with 18 bases between. Germline V gene data show CDR1 as MNHNS and CDR2 as SASEGT. CDR3 region: CASSGFGGAPDQPQHF. CDR3 nucleotide sequence: TGTGCCAGCAGTGGGTTTGGAGGGGCCCCCGATCAGCCCCAGCATTTT.

This chain uses TRBV5-6 with TRBJ1-1, with 8 bases matching TRBD1. V shed 0 bases, J shed 1 base, and the junction held 2 bases outside the gene matches. The CDR3 has 15 amino acids. Germline V gene lookup returns CDR1 SGHDT and CDR2 YYEEEE. The CDR3 region has the DNA TGTGCCAGCAGCTTGGTCCAGGGGGCGAACACTGAAGCTTTCTTT. Protein: CASSLVQGANTEAFF.

The chain joins TRBV28 to TRBJ2-1; 13 nucleotides agree with TRBD2. Germline V CDR1 and CDR2: MDHEN, SYDVKM. The length of the CDR3 is 15 residues. With V trimmed by 7 bases and J by 9 bases, 9 bases remained unmatched. In nucleotides, the CDR3 is TGTGCCAGCACTTCCGGGACTAGCGGGAACGGTGAGCAGTTCTTC. This encodes CASTSGTSGNGEQFF.

This chain links TRBV24-1 with TRBJ1-1; D gene unclear. The CDR3 runs to 16 residues. Looked up from germline, CDR1 is KGHDR and CDR2 is SFDVKD. The V and J ends lost 0 bases and 13 bases respectively, with 23 bases between them. The DNA of the CDR3 is TGTGCCACCAGTGATTTGGGGGTGAAGGAGGGCAAGCAGGTTTTCTTT. It translates to CATSDLGVKEGKQVFF.

The gene calls are TRBV6-5 and TRBJ1-5; perhaps TRBD1 as D (5 bases). CDR3 length equals 13 residues. Germline CDR1 MNHEY, CDR2 SVGAGI. V lost 8 bases and J 4 bases, leaving 12 bases between the germline ends. The CDR3, as DNA: TGTGCCAGCGGCAGGGCGAAAAATCAGCCCCAGCATTTT. Protein: CASGRAKNQPQHF.

The CDR3 nucleotides read TGTGCCAGCAGCTTGTCCCTGGGAGATGGCTACACCTTC. This codes for CASSLSLGDGYTF. The rearrangement uses TRBV11-2 and TRBJ1-2, with unresolved D. Trimming took off 3 bases at V and 6 bases at J, with 11 bases between the two ends. This CDR3 contains 13 residues. Germline assignment: CDR1 SGHAT and CDR2 FQNNGV.

CDR3 in amino acids: CASSLQGRNTEAFF. CDR3 DNA sequence: TGCGCCAGCAGCTTACAGGGGAGGAACACTGAAGCTTTCTTT. The gene calls are TRBV5-1 and TRBJ1-1; 7 bases fit TRBD1. Germline trimming cut 2 bases from V and 1 base from J; bases unmatched to any gene: 2. Germline V CDR1 and CDR2: SGHRS, YFSETQ. This CDR3 is built from 14 residues.

V gene TRBV29-1 combines with J gene TRBJ2-5, with 12 bases fitting TRBD2. Germline-derived CDR1 and CDR2 are SQVTM and ANQGSEA. The CDR3 has 14 residues. The J segment lost 4 bases and the V segment lost 7 bases, leaving 7 bases of the junction unmatched. CDR3 in amino acids: CSGQTSGRGETQYF. CDR3 DNA: TGCAGCGGACAGACTAGCGGGAGAGGAGAGACCCAGTACTTC.

The chain combines TRBV2 with TRBJ1-3; no definite D call. This CDR3 spans 14 amino acids. Deletions cut 6 bases from V and 0 bases from J, with 9 bases between. The germline gives CDR1 SNHLY, CDR2 FYNNEI. CDR3 sequence: CASRPSSSGNTIYF. The CDR3 DNA reads TGTGCCAGCAGGCCCTCGAGCTCTGGAAACACCATATATTTT.

The CDR3 DNA reads as TGTGCCAGCAGCCGGACAGGGACTGGTGGCTACACCTTC. Translating gives CASSRTGTGGYTF. The J gene is TRBJ1-2, the V gene TRBV7-8; 8 bases line up with TRBD1. CDR3 length equals 13 residues. Germline CDR1 SGHVS, CDR2 FQNEAQ. V lost 5 bases and J lost 7; bases outside the gene matches: 6. Full variable domain (outside the CDR3, taken from reference TRBV7-8 and TRBJ1-2): GAGVSQSPRYKVAKRGQDVALRCDPISGHVSLFWYQQALGQGPEFLTYFQNEAQLDKSGLPSDRFFAERPEGSVSTLKIQRTQQEDSAVYLCASSRTGTGGYTFGSGTRLTVV.

This clone was seen a few times. V gene TRBV5-4 combines with J gene TRBJ1-2; 11 nucleotides align to TRBD1. The junction had 13 bases not matched to a gene; V was cut back by 6 bases and J by 3 bases. The CDR3 runs to 17 residues. In germline, CDR1 is SGHNT, CDR2 YYREEE (reference sequence). The CDR3 reads CASTNGQGAGLDYGYTF. The CDR3 coding sequence is TGTGCCAGCACCAATGGACAGGGGGCTGGTTTGGACTATGGCTACACCTTC.

This clone was seen more than once but under ten times. The rearrangement uses TRBV28 and TRBJ1-1, with 7 bases matching TRBD1. Germline V gene lookup returns CDR1 MDHEN and CDR2 SYDVKM. V was clipped by 5 bases and J by 11 bases; unmatched bases: 14. The CDR3 loop spans 14 amino acids. CDR3 nucleotide sequence: TGTGCCAGCAGTCCGTCCCTCGGGACAGCAGGGGCTTTCTTT. Translation gives CASSPSLGTAGAFF.

V gene TRBV7-2 combines with J gene TRBJ1-5, with 8 bases that match TRBD1. V lost 3 bases and J lost 6; bases outside the gene matches: 1. The CDR3 spans 13 residues. CDR1 is SGHTA, CDR2 FQGNSA, per germline. Written as DNA, the CDR3 is TGTGCCAGCAGCTTGGACAGGGCTCAGCCCCAGCATTTT. Protein: CASSLDRAQPQHF.

This rearrangement joins TRBV6-6 to TRBJ1-1; the D gene is possibly TRBD1 (5 bases). The CDR3 loop spans 11 amino acids. The germline CDR1 and CDR2 sequences are MNHNY and SVGAGI (reference sequence). With 9 bases removed from V and 5 bases from J, the gap between germline ends came to 10 bases. The chain's CDR3 is CASDGGTEAFF. The CDR3 nucleotides read TGTGCCAGTGACGGGGGAACTGAAGCTTTCTTT.

The chain employs TRBV24-1 and TRBJ2-7, with D possibly TRBD2 on 7 matching bases. V was shortened by 3 bases and J by 5 bases, with 19 bases between the two germline ends. This CDR3 has 16 amino acids. Germline CDR1 is KGHDR and CDR2 is SFDVKD. The CDR3 nucleotides read TGTGCCACCAGTGATAGTTCTAGGGGGGGGCGGAACGAGCAGTACTTC. Translation: CATSDSSRGGRNEQYF.

DNA of the CDR3: TGCAGCTCCACCGGGACTACAAACAATGAGCAGTTCTTC. Protein: CSSTGTTNNEQFF. The chain uses TRBV29-1 and TRBJ2-1; TRBD2 matches 7 bases. There are 13 residues in the CDR3. Trimming cost V 8 bases and J 5 bases; bases outside gene matches: 9. Germline CDR1 reads SQVTM; CDR2 reads ANQGSEA.

In its sample, this clone was seen a few times. The chain combines TRBV19 with TRBJ1-6; no definite D call. CDR1 and CDR2 from the germline V gene are LNHDA and SQIVND (reference sequence). The CDR3 is made up of 12 amino acids. V was trimmed by 3 bases and J by 9 bases, leaving 6 bases between them. The CDR3, as DNA: TGTGCCAGTAGTATTCACGGTTCACCCCTCCACTTT. Translated, it gives CASSIHGSPLHF.

J is TRBJ1-3 and V is TRBV29-1, with 7 bases identical to TRBD1. CDR3 size: 12 residues. With 6 bases clipped from V and 6 bases from J, the junction kept 5 bases outside the gene matches. Germline V lookup: CDR1 SQVTM, CDR2 ANQGSEA. As DNA, the CDR3 is TGCAGCGTGAGACAGGGCGCAAACACCATATATTTT. Translated: CSVRQGANTIYF.

The V gene is TRBV24-1, the J gene TRBJ2-7; possibly TRBD2 for D (5 bases). Germline V gene lookup returns CDR1 KGHDR and CDR2 SFDVKD. The CDR3 loop spans 13 amino acids. V was shortened by 6 bases and J by 5 bases, with 13 bases between the two germline ends. CDR3 in DNA: TGTGCCACCAGTCGTCCGGGGAGCGACGAGCAGTACTTC. Translated, it gives CATSRPGSDEQYF.

The chain links TRBV4-1 to TRBJ2-5; tentatively, D is TRBD2 (5 bases). The ends were cut back, 1 base at V and 5 bases at J, with 11 bases in the middle. The CDR3 consists of 14 residues. Germline CDR1 is MGHRA and CDR2 is YSYEKL. The CDR3: CASSQVTRTETQYF. CDR3 DNA: TGCGCCAGCAGCCAAGTTACTAGGACGGAGACCCAGTACTTC.

The chain couples TRBV28 to TRBJ2-5; 10 bases match TRBD2. V dropped 5 bases and J dropped 4; count of bases not matched to a gene: 10. The CDR3 runs to 16 residues. Germline V gene lookup returns CDR1 MDHEN and CDR2 SYDVKM. In DNA, the CDR3 is TGTGCCAGCAGTCCTAAAAAAGCGGGAGGGTCAGAGACCCAGTACTTC. Its protein product is CASSPKKAGGSETQYF.

The chain is built from TRBV7-8 and TRBJ1-1; no clear D. This CDR3 spans 15 amino acids. Germline values: CDR1 SGHVS, CDR2 FQNEAQ. Trimming removed 1 base from V and 1 base from J, with 10 bases in between. The CDR3 is CASSLGGRPNTEAFF. For the CDR3, the DNA is TGTGCCAGCAGCTTAGGAGGGCGACCGAACACTGAAGCTTTCTTT. Complete variable domain (other parts from reference TRBV7-8 and TRBJ1-1): GAGVSQSPRYKVAKRGQDVALRCDPISGHVSLFWYQQALGQGPEFLTYFQNEAQLDKSGLPSDRFFAERPEGSVSTLKIQRTQQEDSAVYLCASSLGGRPNTEAFFGQGTRLTVV.

This clone appeared once. The genes are TRBV5-1 and TRBJ2-7; TRBD2 matches at 9 bases. The trim removed 0 bases at V and 2 bases at J, leaving 9 bases unmatched. The CDR3 is 17 residues long. Germline loops: CDR1 SGHRS, CDR2 YFSETQ. CDR3 region: CASSLVQRLAVTYEQYF. The CDR3 DNA reads TGCGCCAGCAGCTTGGTTCAACGACTAGCGGTCACCTACGAGCAGTACTTC. Complete variable domain (other parts from reference TRBV5-1 and TRBJ2-7): KAGVTQTPRYLIKTRGQQVTLSCSPISGHRSVSWYQQTPGQGLQFLFEYFSETQRNKGNFPGRFSGRQFSNSRSEMNVSTLELGDSALYLCASSLVQRLAVTYEQYFGPGTRLTVT.

This chain joins TRBV15 and TRBJ2-7; D unclear. Looked up from germline, CDR1 is LNHNV and CDR2 is YYDKDF (reference sequence). The CDR3 extends over 13 amino acids. V was shortened by 4 bases and J by 5 bases, with 12 bases between the two germline ends. The CDR3 loop reads CATSKAEIDEQYF. The DNA for the CDR3 is TGTGCCACCAGCAAAGCCGAGATTGACGAGCAGTACTTC.

Notes on this clone: At one end the junction does not follow the germline gene, possibly because of a read error. The J gene is TRBJ2-1, the V gene TRBV7-7; D is possibly TRBD2 (5 bases). CDR1 and CDR2 (germline): SSHAT, FNYEAQ (reference sequence). CDR3 size: 15 residues. The CDR3 spells CASSLLPGLYNEQFF. In nucleotides, the CDR3 is TGTGCTAGCAGCTTACTCCCCGGACTTTACAATGAGCAGTTCTTC.

This chain joins TRBV7-9 and TRBJ2-7; no clear D. The germline V gene has CDR1 SEHNR and CDR2 FQNEAQ (reference sequence). Trimming shortened V by 2 bases and J by 2 bases, and 16 bases separated the two germline ends. There are 16 residues in the CDR3. CDR3: CASSLKPLPRPYEQYF. The CDR3 region has the DNA TGTGCCAGCAGCTTAAAGCCCTTGCCCCGTCCCTACGAGCAGTACTTC.

The chain combines TRBV3-1 (or the pseudogene TRBV3-2) with TRBJ1-2; possibly TRBD1 for D (6 bases). CDR1 and CDR2 from the germline V gene are LGHDT and YNNKEL (reference sequence). The CDR3 runs 15 residues. Trimming left V 0 bases short and J 5 bases short, with 13 bases between. CDR3 in amino acids: CASSQDQQGLYGYTF. The CDR3 region has the DNA TGTGCCAGCAGCCAAGATCAACAGGGCCTTTATGGCTACACCTTC.

There are a few counts of this clone. The chain couples TRBV3-1 (or the pseudogene TRBV3-2) to TRBJ1-1; tentatively, D is TRBD1 (6 bases). Germline CDR1 reads LGHDT; CDR2 reads YNNKEL (reference sequence). The CDR3 has 16 residues. V lost 4 bases, J lost 1 base, and 16 bases lay in between. The CDR3 loop reads CASSPTPGAGNTEAFF. The CDR3, as DNA: TGTGCCAGCAGCCCTACCCCAGGGGCTGGGAACACTGAAGCTTTCTTT.

This rearrangement joins TRBV3-1 (or the pseudogene TRBV3-2) to TRBJ1-4; 8 nucleotides align to TRBD1. Trimming took 6 bases from V and 7 from J; bases not matched to a gene: 4. CDR3 size: 13 residues. Germline values: CDR1 LGHDT, CDR2 YNNKEL (reference sequence). The DNA of the CDR3 is TGTGCCAGCAGGGATGACAGGGGTGAAAAACTGTTTTTT. It yields the protein CASRDDRGEKLFF.

The chain combines TRBV19 with TRBJ2-1; D possibly corresponds to TRBD2 (5 bases). V lost 2 bases and J lost 6, with 14 bases in between. This CDR3 comprises 15 residues. CDR1 LNHDA and CDR2 SQIVND come from the germline V gene (reference sequence). The CDR3 DNA reads TGTGCCAGTAGTATAAAACGGGGTGGACTCAATGAGCAGTTCTTC. The encoded protein is CASSIKRGGLNEQFF.

The V and J genes are TRBV6-1 and TRBJ1-2; TRBD1 matches 10 bases. The junction had 11 bases not matched to a gene; V was cut back by 8 bases and J by 8 bases. The CDR3 is 14 amino acids. Germline V gene lookup returns CDR1 MNHNS and CDR2 SASEGT. CDR3 DNA: TGTGCCAGCTACCGGACAGGGGGACGGAAAGGCTACACCTTC. This translates into CASYRTGGRKGYTF.

The V and J genes are TRBV4-1 and TRBJ1-3, with a weak D call TRBD1 (5 bases). V shed 4 bases and J shed 0 bases, with 13 bases lying between them. Germline CDR1 and CDR2: MGHRA and YSYEKL. The CDR3 sequence is 16 residues long. The DNA for the CDR3 is TGCGCCAGCAGCCCGACCGGGACTTACTCTGGAAACACCATATATTTT. It specifies CASSPTGTYSGNTIYF.